There are a few counts of the clone carrying this T cell receptor beta chain. Its antigen is as yet unknown. TCRdb fed the reads into MiXCR, producing one record per CDR3 protein. This sample carries fewer than 55,000 distinct CDR3 sequences, roughly a fifth of them seen once, and the ten largest clones take 80%. The data originate from a study of T cell repertoires in cytomegalovirus infection. Study details: Recently identified HLA-C-restricted CMV epitopes were used, and well-studied HLA-B-restricted CMV epitopes were used as well. Points from the study as a whole: CMV-specific TCR beta clonotypes restricted by HLA-C dominated the ex vivo response. The study identified carriers of CMV plus the relevant HLA from cumulative public TCR beta family frequency.

V dropped 6 bases and J dropped 5 bases, with 17 bases sitting between them. The CDR3 is 14 amino acids. The TCR was taken from a human donor in good health (CMV status not recorded). Some clones in this sample may be carry-over from other donors' samples. The sample here was CD8+ T cells from cultured PBMCs, taken from culture after CMV antigen stimulation. The rearrangement uses TRBV12-3 or TRBV12-4 and TRBJ2-7; D ambiguous. The CDR3 DNA is TGTGCCAGCAGCTCTACCGGTCCTGGTGACGAGCAGTACTTC. Translation: CASSSTGPGDEQYF.